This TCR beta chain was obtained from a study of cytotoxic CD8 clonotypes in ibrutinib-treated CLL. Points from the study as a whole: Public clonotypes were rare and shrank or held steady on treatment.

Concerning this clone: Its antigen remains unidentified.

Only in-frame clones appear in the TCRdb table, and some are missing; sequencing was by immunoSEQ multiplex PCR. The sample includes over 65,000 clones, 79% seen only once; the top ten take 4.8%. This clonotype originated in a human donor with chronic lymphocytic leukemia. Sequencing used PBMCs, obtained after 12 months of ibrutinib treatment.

The DNA for the CDR3 is TGTGCCAGCAGCTTAGCCGGGGTGCCCGGGGAGCTGTTTTTT. It is translated as CASSLAGVPGELFF. The V call is TRBV7-6, the J call TRBJ2-2, with D possibly matching TRBD2 (5 bases). The CDR3 contains 14 residues. CDR1 and CDR2 from the germline V gene are SGHVS and FNYEAQ. Trimming cost V 0 bases and J 6 bases, with 8 bases left between them.